The text below deals with one T cell receptor (beta chain). The CDR3 consists of 17 residues. V shed 5 bases, J shed 5 bases, and the junction held 15 bases outside the gene matches. Germline V lookup: CDR1 PRHDT, CDR2 FYEKMQ (reference sequence). Generated by immunoSEQ multiplex PCR, the TCRdb table keeps only in-frame clones and is missing some. The top ten hold 0.37% of the sample, which has about 2.5 million clones, 92% seen once. The sample comes from a study of shared clonotypes between healthy human individuals. This sequence was found in a man aged 18-30 years in good health. Some clones in this sample may be carry-over from other donors' samples. Material: naive CD4+ T cells from PBMCs. The subset here: CD45RA+ positively selected. This chain links TRBV13 with TRBJ2-5; 9 nucleotides agree with TRBD1. The CDR3 here is CASSPLVGGTGKETQYF. The DNA for the CDR3 is TGTGCCAGCAGCCCACTCGTTGGGGGGACAGGGAAGGAGACCCAGTACTTC.